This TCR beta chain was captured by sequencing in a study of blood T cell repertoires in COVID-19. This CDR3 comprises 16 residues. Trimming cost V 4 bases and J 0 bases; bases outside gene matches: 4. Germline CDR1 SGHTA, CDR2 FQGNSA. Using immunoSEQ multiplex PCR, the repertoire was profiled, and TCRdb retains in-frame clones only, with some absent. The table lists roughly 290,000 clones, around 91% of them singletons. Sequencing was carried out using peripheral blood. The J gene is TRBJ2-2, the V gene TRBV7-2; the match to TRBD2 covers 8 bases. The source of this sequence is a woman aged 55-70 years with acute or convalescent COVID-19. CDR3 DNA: TGTGCCAGCAGCTCCCCCGGGGGGGCGAACACCGGGGAGCTGTTTTTT. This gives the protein CASSSPGGANTGELFF.